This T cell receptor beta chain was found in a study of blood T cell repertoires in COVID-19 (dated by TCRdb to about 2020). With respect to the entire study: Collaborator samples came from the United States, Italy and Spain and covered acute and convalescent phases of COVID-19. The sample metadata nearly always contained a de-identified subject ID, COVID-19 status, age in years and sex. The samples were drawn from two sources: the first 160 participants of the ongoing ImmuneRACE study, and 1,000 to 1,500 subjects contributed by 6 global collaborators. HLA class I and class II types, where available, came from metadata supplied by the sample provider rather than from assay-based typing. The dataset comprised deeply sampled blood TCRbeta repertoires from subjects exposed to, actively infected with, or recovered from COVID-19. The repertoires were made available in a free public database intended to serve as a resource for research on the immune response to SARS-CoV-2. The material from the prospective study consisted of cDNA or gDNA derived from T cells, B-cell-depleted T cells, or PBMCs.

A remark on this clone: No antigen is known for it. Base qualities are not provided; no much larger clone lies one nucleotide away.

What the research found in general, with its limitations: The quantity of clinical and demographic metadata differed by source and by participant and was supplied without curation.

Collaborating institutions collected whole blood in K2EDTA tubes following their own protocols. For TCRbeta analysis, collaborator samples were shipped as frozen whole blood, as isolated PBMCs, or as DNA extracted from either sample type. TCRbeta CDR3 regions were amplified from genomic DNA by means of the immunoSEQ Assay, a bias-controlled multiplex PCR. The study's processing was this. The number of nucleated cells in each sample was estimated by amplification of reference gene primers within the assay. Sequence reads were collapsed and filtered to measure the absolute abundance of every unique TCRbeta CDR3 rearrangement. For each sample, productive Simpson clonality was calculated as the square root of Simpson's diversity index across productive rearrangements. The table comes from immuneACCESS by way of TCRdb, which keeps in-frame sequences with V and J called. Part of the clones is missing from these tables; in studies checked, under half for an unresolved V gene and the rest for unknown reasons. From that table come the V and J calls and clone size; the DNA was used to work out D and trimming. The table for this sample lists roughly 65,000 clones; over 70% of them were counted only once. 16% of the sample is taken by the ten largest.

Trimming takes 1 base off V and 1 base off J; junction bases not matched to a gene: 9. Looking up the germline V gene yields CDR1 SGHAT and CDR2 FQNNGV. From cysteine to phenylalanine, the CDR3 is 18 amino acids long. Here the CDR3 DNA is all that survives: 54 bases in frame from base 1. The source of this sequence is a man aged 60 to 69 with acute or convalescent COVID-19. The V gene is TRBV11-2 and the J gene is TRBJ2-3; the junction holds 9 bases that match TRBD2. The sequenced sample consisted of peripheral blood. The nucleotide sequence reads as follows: TGTGCCAGCAGCTTAGTTGCGGGGGGGTTTAGGGGCACAGATACGCAGTATTTT. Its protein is CASSLVAGGFRGTDTQYF.